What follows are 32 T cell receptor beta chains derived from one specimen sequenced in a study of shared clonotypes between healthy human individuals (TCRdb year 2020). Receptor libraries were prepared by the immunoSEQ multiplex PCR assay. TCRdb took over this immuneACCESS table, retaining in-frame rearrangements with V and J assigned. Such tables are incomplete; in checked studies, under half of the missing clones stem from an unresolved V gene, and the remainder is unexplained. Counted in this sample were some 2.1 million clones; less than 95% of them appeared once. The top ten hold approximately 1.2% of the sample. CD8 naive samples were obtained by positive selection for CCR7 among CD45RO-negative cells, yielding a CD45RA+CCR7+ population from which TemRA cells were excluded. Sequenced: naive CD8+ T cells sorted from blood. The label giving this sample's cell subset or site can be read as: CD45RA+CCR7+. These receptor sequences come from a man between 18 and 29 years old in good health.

The CDR3, as DNA: TGTGCCAGTACCTCCCCCGAGGGCTACAATGAGCAGTTCTTC. Its translation is CASTSPEGYNEQFF. The gene calls are TRBV19 and TRBJ2-1; D may be TRBD2 (5 bases). CDR1 and CDR2 (germline): LNHDA, SQIVND (reference sequence). This CDR3 has 14 residues. Trimming took off 7 bases at V and 3 bases at J, with 13 bases between the two ends.

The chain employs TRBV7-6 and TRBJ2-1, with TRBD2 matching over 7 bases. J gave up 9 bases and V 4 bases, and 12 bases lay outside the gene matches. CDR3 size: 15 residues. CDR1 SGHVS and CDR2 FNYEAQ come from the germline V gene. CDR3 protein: CASSSLLGSGGEQFF. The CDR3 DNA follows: TGTGCCAGCAGCTCCCTCCTCGGATCGGGGGGTGAGCAGTTCTTC. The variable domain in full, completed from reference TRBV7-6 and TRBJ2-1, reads GAGVSQSPRYKVTKRGQDVALRCDPISGHVSLYWYRQALGQGPEFLTYFNYEAQQDKSGLPNDRFSAERPEGSISTLTIQRTEQRDSAMYRCASSSLLGSGGEQFFGPGTRLTVL.

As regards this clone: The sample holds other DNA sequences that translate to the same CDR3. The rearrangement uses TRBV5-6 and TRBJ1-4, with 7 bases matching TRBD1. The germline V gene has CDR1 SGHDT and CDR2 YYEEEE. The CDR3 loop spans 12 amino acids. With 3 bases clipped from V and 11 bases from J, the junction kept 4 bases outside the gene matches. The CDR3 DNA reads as TGTGCCAGCAGCTCTCAGGGGGTGAAACTGTTTTTT. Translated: CASSSQGVKLFF. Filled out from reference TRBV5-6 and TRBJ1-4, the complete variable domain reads DAGVTQSPTHLIKTRGQQVTLRCSPKSGHDTVSWYQQALGQGPQFIFQYYEEEERQRGNFPDRFSGHQFPNYSSELNVNALLLGDSALYLCASSSQGVKLFFGSGTQLSVL.

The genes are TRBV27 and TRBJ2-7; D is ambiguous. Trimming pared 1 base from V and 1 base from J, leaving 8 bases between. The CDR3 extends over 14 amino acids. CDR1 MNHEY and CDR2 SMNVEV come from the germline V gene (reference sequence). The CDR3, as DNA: TGTGCCAGCAGTTTATTATCGCCGTCCTACGAGCAGTACTTC. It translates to CASSLLSPSYEQYF.

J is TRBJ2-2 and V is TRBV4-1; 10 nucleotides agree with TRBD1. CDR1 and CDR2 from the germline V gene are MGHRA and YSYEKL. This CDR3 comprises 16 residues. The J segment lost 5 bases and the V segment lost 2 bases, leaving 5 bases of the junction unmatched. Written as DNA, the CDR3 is TGCGCCAGCAGCCAACCGGGACAGGGGAGGACCGGGGAGCTGTTTTTT. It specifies CASSQPGQGRTGELFF.

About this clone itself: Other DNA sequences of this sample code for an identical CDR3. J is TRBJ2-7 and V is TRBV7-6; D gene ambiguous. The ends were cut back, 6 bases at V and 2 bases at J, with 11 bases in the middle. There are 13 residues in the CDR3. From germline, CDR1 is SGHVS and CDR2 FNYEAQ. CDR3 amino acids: CASSLGSAYEQYF. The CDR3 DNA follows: TGTGCCAGCAGTCTAGGTAGTGCCTACGAGCAGTACTTC.

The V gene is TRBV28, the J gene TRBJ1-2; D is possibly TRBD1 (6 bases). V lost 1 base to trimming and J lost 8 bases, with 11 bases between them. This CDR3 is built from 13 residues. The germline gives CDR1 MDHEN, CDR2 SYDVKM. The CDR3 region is CASSLLGGRGYTF. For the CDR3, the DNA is TGTGCCAGCAGTTTATTGGGGGGCAGGGGCTACACCTTC.

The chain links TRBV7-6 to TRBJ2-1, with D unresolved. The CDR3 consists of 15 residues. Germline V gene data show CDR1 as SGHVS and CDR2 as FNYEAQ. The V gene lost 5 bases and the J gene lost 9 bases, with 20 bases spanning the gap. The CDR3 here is CASSNLLDASLEQFF. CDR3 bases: TGTGCCAGCAGCAACCTGTTAGACGCTTCCCTTGAGCAGTTCTTC.

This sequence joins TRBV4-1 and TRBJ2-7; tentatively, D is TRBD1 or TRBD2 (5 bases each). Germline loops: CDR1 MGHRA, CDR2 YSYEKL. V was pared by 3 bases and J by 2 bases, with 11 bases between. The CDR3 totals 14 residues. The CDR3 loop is CASSQFEGTYEQYF. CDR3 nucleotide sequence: TGCGCCAGCAGCCAGTTTGAGGGGACCTACGAGCAGTACTTC.

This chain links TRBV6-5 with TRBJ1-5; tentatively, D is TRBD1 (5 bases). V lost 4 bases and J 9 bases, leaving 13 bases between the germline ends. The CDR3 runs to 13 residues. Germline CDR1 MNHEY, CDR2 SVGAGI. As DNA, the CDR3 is TGTGCCAGCAGTTCCGGGGCGCTAGGGCCCCAGCATTTT. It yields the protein CASSSGALGPQHF.

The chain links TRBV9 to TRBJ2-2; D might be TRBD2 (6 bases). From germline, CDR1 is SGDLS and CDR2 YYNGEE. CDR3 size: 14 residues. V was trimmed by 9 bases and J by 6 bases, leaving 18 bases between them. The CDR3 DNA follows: TGTGCCACCAAACGGGACTCGTCGTCCGGGGAGCTGTTTTTT. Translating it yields CATKRDSSSGELFF.

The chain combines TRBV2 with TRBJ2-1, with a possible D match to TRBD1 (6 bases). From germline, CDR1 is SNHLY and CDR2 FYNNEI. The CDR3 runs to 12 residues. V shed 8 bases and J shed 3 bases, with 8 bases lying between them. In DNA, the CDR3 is TGTGCCAGCGGGACATTCTACAATGAGCAGTTCTTC. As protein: CASGTFYNEQFF.

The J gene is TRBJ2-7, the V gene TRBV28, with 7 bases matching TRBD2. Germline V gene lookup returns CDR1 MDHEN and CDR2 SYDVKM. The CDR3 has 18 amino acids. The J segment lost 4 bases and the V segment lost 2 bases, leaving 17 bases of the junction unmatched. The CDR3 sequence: CASSLVAVKGREGYEQYF. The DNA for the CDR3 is TGTGCCAGCAGTTTAGTTGCCGTCAAGGGGAGGGAGGGGTACGAGCAGTACTTC.

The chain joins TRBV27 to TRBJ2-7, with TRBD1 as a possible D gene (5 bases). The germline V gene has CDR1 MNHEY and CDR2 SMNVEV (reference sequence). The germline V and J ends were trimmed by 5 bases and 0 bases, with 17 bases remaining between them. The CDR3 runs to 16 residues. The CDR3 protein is CASSPQGLVFSYEQYF. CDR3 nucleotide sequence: TGTGCCAGCAGTCCGCAGGGCCTAGTGTTCTCCTACGAGCAGTACTTC.

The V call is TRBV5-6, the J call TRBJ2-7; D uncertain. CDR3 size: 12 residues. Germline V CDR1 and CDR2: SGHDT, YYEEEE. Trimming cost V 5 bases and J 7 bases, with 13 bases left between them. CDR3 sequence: CASSGPATEQYF. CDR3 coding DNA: TGTGCCAGCAGTGGGCCTGCTACAGAGCAGTACTTC.

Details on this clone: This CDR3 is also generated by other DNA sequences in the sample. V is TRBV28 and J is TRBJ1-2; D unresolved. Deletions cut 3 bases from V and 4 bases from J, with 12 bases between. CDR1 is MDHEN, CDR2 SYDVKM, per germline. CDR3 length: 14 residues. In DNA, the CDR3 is TGTGCCAGCAGTTTGGGAGGTGTTGGCTATGGCTACACCTTC. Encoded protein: CASSLGGVGYGYTF.

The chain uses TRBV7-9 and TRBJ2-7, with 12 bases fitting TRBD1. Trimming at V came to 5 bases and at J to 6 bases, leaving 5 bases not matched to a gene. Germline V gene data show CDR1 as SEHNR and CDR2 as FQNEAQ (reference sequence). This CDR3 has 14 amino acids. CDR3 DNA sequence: TGTGCCAGCAGCGGCGGGACAGGGGGCATCGAGCAGTACTTC. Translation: CASSGGTGGIEQYF.

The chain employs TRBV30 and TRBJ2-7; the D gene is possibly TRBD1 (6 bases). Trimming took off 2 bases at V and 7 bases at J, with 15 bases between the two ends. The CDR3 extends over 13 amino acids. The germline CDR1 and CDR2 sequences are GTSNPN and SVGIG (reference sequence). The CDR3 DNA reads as TGTGCCTGGAGTAATACAGGGTTGGAAGAGCAGTACTTC. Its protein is CAWSNTGLEEQYF.

CDR3 region: CASSSPGGAGNTIYF. The CDR3 DNA is TGTGCCAGCAGTTCCCCGGGGGGAGCTGGAAACACCATATATTTT. The gene calls are TRBV27 and TRBJ1-3; a weak D match, TRBD1 (5 bases). Germline V lookup: CDR1 MNHEY, CDR2 SMNVEV (reference sequence). The CDR3 extends over 15 amino acids. Trimming cost V 4 bases and J 2 bases, with 12 bases left between them.

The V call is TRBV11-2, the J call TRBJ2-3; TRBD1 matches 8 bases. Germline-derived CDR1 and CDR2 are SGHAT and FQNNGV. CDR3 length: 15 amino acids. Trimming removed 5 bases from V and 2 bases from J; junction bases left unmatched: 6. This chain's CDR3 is CASSPTGAITDTQYF. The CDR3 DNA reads TGTGCCAGCAGCCCGACAGGGGCGATCACAGATACGCAGTATTTT.

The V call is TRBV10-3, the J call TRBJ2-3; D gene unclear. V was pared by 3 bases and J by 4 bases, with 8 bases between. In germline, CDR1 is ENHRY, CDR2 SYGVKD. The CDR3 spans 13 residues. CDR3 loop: CAISEFISDTQYF. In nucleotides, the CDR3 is TGTGCCATCAGTGAATTTATCTCAGATACGCAGTATTTT.

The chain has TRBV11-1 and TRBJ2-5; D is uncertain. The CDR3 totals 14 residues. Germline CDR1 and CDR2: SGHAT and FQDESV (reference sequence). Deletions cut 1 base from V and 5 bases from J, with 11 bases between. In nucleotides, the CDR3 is TGTGCCAGCAGCTTAGTGGGGTCGACGGAGACCCAGTACTTC. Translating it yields CASSLVGSTETQYF.

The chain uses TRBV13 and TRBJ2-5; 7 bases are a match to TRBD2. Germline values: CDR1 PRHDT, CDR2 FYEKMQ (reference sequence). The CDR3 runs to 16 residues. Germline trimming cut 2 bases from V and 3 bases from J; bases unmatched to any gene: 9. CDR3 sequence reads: CASSLTRDYLEETQYF. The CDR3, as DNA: TGTGCCAGCAGCTTAACCCGGGACTATTTGGAAGAGACCCAGTACTTC.

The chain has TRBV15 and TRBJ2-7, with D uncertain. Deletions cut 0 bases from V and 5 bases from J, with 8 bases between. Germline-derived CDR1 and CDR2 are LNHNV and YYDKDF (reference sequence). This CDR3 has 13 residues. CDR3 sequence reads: CATSRDRSNEQYF. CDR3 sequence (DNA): TGTGCCACCAGCAGAGATCGTTCGAACGAGCAGTACTTC.

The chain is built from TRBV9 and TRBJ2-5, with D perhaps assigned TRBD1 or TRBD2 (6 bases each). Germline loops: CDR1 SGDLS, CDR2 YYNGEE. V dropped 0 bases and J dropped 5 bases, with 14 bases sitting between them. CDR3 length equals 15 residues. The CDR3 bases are TGTGCCAGCAGCGTAGGTGGGGGGCCGTTGGAGACCCAGTACTTC. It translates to CASSVGGGPLETQYF.

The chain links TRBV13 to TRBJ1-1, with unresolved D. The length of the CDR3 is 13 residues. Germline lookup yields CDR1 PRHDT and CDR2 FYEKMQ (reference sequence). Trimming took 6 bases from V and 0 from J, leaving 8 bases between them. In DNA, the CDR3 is TGTGCCAGCAGTGTGTTCGTGAACACTGAAGCTTTCTTT. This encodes CASSVFVNTEAFF.

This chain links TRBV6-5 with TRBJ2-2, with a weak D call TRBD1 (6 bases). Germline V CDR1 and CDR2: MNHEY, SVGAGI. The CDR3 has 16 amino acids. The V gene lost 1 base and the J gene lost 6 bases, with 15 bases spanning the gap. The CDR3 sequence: CASSYLTGITAGELFF. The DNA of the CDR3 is TGTGCCAGCAGTTACTTAACAGGGATTACCGCCGGGGAGCTGTTTTTT.

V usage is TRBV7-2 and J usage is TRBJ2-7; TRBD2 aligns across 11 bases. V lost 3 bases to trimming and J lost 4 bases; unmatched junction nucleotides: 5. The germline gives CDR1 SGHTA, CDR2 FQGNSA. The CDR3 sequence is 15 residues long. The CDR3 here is CASSFSGRDTYEQYF. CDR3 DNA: TGTGCCAGCAGCTTTAGCGGGAGGGACACGTACGAGCAGTACTTC.

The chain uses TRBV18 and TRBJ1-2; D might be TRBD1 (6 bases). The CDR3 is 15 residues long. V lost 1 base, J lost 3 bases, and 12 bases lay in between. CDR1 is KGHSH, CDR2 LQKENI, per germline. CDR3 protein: CASSPQGVVDYGYTF. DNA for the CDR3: TGTGCCAGCTCACCACAGGGGGTAGTTGACTATGGCTACACCTTC.

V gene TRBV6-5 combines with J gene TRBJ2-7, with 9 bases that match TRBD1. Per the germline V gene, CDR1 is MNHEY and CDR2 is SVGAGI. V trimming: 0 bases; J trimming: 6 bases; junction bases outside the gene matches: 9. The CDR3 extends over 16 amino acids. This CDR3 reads CASSYSGGQGTFEQYF. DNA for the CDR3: TGTGCCAGCAGTTACTCGGGGGGACAGGGTACATTCGAGCAGTACTTC.

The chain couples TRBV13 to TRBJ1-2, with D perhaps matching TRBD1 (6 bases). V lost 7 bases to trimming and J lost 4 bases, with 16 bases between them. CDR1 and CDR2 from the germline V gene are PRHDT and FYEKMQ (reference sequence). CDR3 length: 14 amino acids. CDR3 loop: CASNPSTGFYGYTF. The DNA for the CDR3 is TGTGCCAGCAACCCCAGTACAGGGTTCTATGGCTACACCTTC.

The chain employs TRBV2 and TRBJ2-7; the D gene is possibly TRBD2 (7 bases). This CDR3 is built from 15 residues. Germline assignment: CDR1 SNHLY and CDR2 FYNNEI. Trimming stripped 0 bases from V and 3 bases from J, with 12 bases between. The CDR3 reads CASSEARGGGYEQYF. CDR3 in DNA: TGTGCCAGCAGTGAAGCGCGGGGAGGGGGCTACGAGCAGTACTTC.